These T cell receptor beta chains were read from a single sample in a study of technical replicates of blood from a handful of donors. Assay: immunoSEQ multiplex PCR; the TCRdb copy retains only in-frame clones and omits some. The sample contains tens of thousands of clones, around 90% of which appear only once. The specimen was T cells isolated from PBMCs. These receptors were obtained from a human donor in good health. CDR3s include the opening cysteine and the closing phenylalanine or tryptophan. The D gene is left open where the match is weak. Clone size is stated in some rows and not others, as once, few, many or a class when expanded.

j_call: TRBJ2-7
d_call: -
v_call: TRBV30
clone_size: -
cdr3_aa: CAWSVQTAGPYEQYF
cdr3_nt: TGTGCCTGGAGTGTTCAAACGGCGGGCCCCTACGAGCAGTACTTC

j_call: TRBJ1-1
d_call: TRBD1
v_call: TRBV18
clone_size: -
cdr3_aa: CASSPRTGVPTEAFF
cdr3_nt: TGTGCCAGCTCACCTAGGACAGGGGTCCCCACTGAAGCTTTCTTT

j_call: TRBJ2-3
d_call: -
v_call: TRBV7-6
clone_size: once
cdr3_aa: CASSPQGQVGDTQYF
cdr3_nt: TGTGCCAGCAGCCCCCAGGGGCAGGTGGGAGATACGCAGTATTTT

j_call: TRBJ2-7
d_call: TRBD2
v_call: TRBV7-8
clone_size: -
cdr3_aa: CASSYGTSWLEQYF
cdr3_nt: TGTGCCAGCAGCTATGGGACTAGCTGGCTCGAGCAGTACTTC

j_call: TRBJ2-7
d_call: -
v_call: TRBV6-1
clone_size: -
cdr3_aa: CASSEASDEQYF
cdr3_nt: TGTGCCAGCAGTGAAGCGTCAGACGAGCAGTACTTC

j_call: TRBJ2-2
d_call: -
v_call: TRBV11-2
clone_size: -
cdr3_aa: CASSSRWAGELFF
cdr3_nt: TGTGCCAGCAGCTCCAGGTGGGCCGGGGAGCTGTTTTTT

j_call: TRBJ1-1
d_call: -
v_call: TRBV6-1
clone_size: -
cdr3_aa: CASEGQMNTEAFF
cdr3_nt: TGTGCCAGTGAAGGACAGATGAACACTGAAGCTTTCTTT

j_call: TRBJ2-2
d_call: TRBD1
v_call: TRBV9
clone_size: -
cdr3_aa: CASSVPAGTGGTGELFF
cdr3_nt: TGTGCCAGCAGCGTCCCCGCCGGGACAGGGGGCACCGGGGAGCTGTTTTTT

j_call: TRBJ1-2
d_call: -
v_call: TRBV9
clone_size: few
cdr3_aa: CASSVVANYGYTF
cdr3_nt: TGTGCCAGCAGCGTAGTGGCAAACTATGGCTACACCTTC

j_call: TRBJ2-7
d_call: TRBD2
v_call: TRBV9
clone_size: -
cdr3_aa: CASSVGGSSYEQYF
cdr3_nt: TGTGCCAGCAGCGTAGGCGGGAGCTCCTACGAGCAGTACTTC

j_call: TRBJ1-2
d_call: -
v_call: TRBV6-5
clone_size: -
cdr3_aa: CASSYDSLGYTF
cdr3_nt: TGTGCCAGCAGTTACGACTCGTTGGGCTACACCTTC

j_call: TRBJ2-7
d_call: TRBD1
v_call: TRBV30
clone_size: -
cdr3_aa: CAWTTRDRTMKEQYF
cdr3_nt: TGTGCCTGGACAACACGGGACAGGACAATGAAAGAGCAGTACTTC

j_call: TRBJ1-2
d_call: -
v_call: TRBV7-9
clone_size: -
cdr3_aa: CASSLGAGTNYGYTF
cdr3_nt: TGTGCCAGCAGCTTAGGGGCAGGTACTAACTATGGCTACACCTTC

j_call: TRBJ2-7
d_call: TRBD2
v_call: TRBV4-1
clone_size: -
cdr3_aa: CASSQGTGLAGVKYF
cdr3_nt: TGCGCCAGCAGCCAAGGAACGGGACTAGCGGGAGTCAAGTACTTC

j_call: TRBJ2-3
d_call: -
v_call: TRBV5-4
clone_size: -
cdr3_aa: CASSRPGFVPRKTDTQYF
cdr3_nt: TGTGCCAGCAGCCGCCCGGGTTTCGTTCCGAGGAAGACAGATACGCAGTATTTT

j_call: TRBJ1-2
d_call: -
v_call: TRBV6-5
clone_size: -
cdr3_aa: CASSVLPSLGLGYTF
cdr3_nt: TGTGCCAGCAGTGTACTCCCCTCACTGGGGCTCGGCTACACCTTC

j_call: TRBJ2-5
d_call: TRBD2
v_call: TRBV7-3
clone_size: -
cdr3_aa: CASSLTSGVQETQYF
cdr3_nt: TGTGCCAGCAGCTTGACTAGCGGGGTACAAGAGACCCAGTACTTC

j_call: TRBJ1-5
d_call: TRBD1
v_call: TRBV10-1
clone_size: few
cdr3_aa: CASSPGQSNQPQHF
cdr3_nt: TGCGCCAGCAGTCCGGGACAGTCGAATCAGCCCCAGCATTTT

j_call: TRBJ2-2
d_call: TRBD2
v_call: TRBV13
clone_size: -
cdr3_aa: CATAGLAGGSGELFF
cdr3_nt: TGTGCCACCGCGGGACTAGCGGGAGGGTCCGGGGAGCTGTTTTTT

j_call: TRBJ2-7
d_call: -
v_call: TRBV6-5
clone_size: once
cdr3_aa: CASSYSKVAGVYEQYF
cdr3_nt: TGTGCCAGCAGTTACTCGAAAGTCGCAGGGGTTTACGAGCAGTACTTC

j_call: TRBJ2-2
d_call: TRBD2
v_call: TRBV10-1
clone_size: -
cdr3_aa: CASSVLADTGELFF
cdr3_nt: TGCGCCAGCAGTGTGCTAGCGGACACCGGGGAGCTGTTTTTT

j_call: TRBJ2-7
d_call: -
v_call: TRBV11-2
clone_size: -
cdr3_aa: CASSLEWIRDWYYEQYF
cdr3_nt: TGTGCCAGCAGCTTAGAATGGATCCGGGACTGGTACTACGAGCAGTACTTC

j_call: TRBJ2-7
d_call: -
v_call: TRBV7-2
clone_size: -
cdr3_aa: CASSPSTGHIYEQYF
cdr3_nt: TGTGCCAGCAGCCCTTCAACGGGACACATCTACGAGCAGTACTTC

j_call: TRBJ2-1
d_call: TRBD1
v_call: TRBV15
clone_size: -
cdr3_aa: CATGGQGRSEQFF
cdr3_nt: TGTGCCACCGGGGGACAGGGAAGGTCTGAGCAGTTCTTC

j_call: TRBJ2-3
d_call: -
v_call: TRBV6-5
clone_size: -
cdr3_aa: CASSYSPGDTQYF
cdr3_nt: TGTGCCAGCAGTTACAGTCCGGGAGATACGCAGTATTTT

j_call: TRBJ1-4
d_call: -
v_call: TRBV6-1
clone_size: -
cdr3_aa: CASSALDRWGVGEKLFF
cdr3_nt: TGTGCCAGCAGTGCGCTCGACAGGTGGGGAGTTGGGGAAAAACTGTTTTTT

j_call: TRBJ2-7
d_call: -
v_call: TRBV5-5
clone_size: -
cdr3_aa: CASSLFLAQGYEQYF
cdr3_nt: TGTGCCAGCAGCTTGTTTCTAGCGCAGGGCTACGAGCAGTACTTC

j_call: TRBJ2-3
d_call: TRBD1
v_call: TRBV18
clone_size: -
cdr3_aa: CASLRQGGRDTQYF
cdr3_nt: TGTGCCAGCTTACGACAGGGTGGCAGAGATACGCAGTATTTT

j_call: TRBJ2-5
d_call: TRBD1
v_call: TRBV18
clone_size: -
cdr3_aa: CASSPYDREGETQYF
cdr3_nt: TGTGCCAGCTCACCATATGACAGGGAAGGGGAGACCCAGTACTTC